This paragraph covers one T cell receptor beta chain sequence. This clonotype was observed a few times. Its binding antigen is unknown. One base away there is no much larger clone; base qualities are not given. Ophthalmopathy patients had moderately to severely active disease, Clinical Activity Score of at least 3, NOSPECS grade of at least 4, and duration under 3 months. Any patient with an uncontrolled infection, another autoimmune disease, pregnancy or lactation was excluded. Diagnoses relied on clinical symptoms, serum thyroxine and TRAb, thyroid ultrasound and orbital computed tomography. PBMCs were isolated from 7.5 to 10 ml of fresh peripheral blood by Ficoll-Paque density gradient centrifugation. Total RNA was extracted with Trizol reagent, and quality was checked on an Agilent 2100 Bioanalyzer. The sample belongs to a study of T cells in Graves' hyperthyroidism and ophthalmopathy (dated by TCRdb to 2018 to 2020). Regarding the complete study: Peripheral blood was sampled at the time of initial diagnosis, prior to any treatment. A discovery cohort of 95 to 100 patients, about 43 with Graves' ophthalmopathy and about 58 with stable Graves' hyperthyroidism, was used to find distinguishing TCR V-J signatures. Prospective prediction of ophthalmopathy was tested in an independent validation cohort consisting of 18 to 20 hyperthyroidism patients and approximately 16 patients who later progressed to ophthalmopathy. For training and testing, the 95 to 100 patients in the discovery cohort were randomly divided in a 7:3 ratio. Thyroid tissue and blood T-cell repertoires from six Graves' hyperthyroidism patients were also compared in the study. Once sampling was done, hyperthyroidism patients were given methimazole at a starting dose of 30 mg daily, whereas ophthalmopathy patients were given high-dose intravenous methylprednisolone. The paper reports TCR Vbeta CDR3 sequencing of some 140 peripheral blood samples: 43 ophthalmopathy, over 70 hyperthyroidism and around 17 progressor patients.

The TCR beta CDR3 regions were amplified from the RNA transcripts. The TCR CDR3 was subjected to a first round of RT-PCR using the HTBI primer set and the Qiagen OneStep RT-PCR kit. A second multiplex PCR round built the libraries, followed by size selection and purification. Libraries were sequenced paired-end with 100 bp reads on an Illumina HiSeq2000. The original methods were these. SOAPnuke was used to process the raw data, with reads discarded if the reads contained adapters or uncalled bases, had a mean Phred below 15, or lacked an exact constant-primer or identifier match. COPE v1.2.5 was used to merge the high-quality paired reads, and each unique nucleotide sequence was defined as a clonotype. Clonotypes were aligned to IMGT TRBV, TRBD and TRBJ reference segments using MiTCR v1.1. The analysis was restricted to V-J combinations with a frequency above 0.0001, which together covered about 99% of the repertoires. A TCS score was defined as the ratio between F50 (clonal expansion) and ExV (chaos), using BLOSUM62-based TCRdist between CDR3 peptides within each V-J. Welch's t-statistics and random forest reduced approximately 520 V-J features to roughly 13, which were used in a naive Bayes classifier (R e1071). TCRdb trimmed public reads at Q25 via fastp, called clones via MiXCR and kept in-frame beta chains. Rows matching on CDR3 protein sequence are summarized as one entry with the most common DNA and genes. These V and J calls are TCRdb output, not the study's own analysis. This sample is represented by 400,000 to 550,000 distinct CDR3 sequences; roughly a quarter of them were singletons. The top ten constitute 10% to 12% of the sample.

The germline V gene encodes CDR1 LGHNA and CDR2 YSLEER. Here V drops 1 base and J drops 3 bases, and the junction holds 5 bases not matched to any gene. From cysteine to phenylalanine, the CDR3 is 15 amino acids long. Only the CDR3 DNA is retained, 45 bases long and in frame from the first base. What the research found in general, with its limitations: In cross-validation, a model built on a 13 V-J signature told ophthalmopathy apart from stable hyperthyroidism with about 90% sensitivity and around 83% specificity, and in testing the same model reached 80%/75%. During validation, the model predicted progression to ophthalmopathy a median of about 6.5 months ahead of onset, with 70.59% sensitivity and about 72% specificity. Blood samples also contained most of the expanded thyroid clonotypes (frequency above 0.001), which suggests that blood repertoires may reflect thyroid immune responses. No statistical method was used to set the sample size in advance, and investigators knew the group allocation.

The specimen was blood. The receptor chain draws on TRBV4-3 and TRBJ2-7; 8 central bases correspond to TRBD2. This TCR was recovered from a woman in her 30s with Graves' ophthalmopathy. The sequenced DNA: TGCGCCAGCAGCCAAGGGCCGGGAGGGGGCTACGAGCAGTACTTC. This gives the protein CASSQGPGGGYEQYF.